Listed below are T cell receptor beta chains from one sample, sequenced in a study of CD8 T cells in Susac syndrome. From the immunoSEQ multiplex PCR reads, TCRdb called clonotypes with MiXCR, one entry per CDR3 protein. The sample lists about 190,000 distinct CDR3 sequences; approximately 93% were seen once. Sequenced input: CD4+ T cells from PBMCs. The receptor source for this set is a human donor in good health. The CDR3 runs from the conserved cysteine through the conserved F or W. The order of the fields is D gene, J gene, clone size, V gene, CDR3 protein, CDR3 DNA. D genes are given only for firm matches. For some rows the clone size is stated as once, few or many, or as a class when expanded; others skip it.

>NA|TRBJ1-4|NA|TRBV7-2
CASSPGGGPANEKLFF
TGTGCCAGCAGCCCAGGAGGGGGACCGGCTAATGAAAAACTGTTTTTT
>TRBD2|TRBJ2-2|NA|TRBV3-1
CASEGAGGFGELFF
TGTGCTTCTGAGGGAGCGGGGGGCTTCGGGGAGCTGTTTTTT
>NA|TRBJ2-4|NA|TRBV28
CASTPLGEAKNIQYF
TGTGCCAGCACCCCACTTGGTGAAGCCAAAAACATTCAGTACTTC
>TRBD1|TRBJ2-1|NA|TRBV6-4
CASSDGTGVKQFF
TGTGCCAGCAGTGACGGGACAGGGGTAAAGCAGTTCTTC
>TRBD1|TRBJ1-1|once|TRBV12-3/TRBV12-4
CASSPEQGRNTEAFF
TGTGCCAGCAGCCCGGAACAGGGGAGGAACACTGAAGCTTTCTTT
>NA|TRBJ2-3|NA|TRBV29-1
CSVGQLFTDTQYF
TGCAGCGTTGGACAGCTATTCACAGATACGCAGTATTTT
>NA|TRBJ2-1|NA|TRBV4-1
CASSQVDLGTVYNEQFF
TGCGCCAGCAGCCAAGTTGACCTGGGGACTGTCTACAATGAGCAGTTCTTC
>NA|TRBJ2-7|NA|TRBV30
CACRVSGTYEQYF
TGTGCCTGTCGGGTTTCAGGTACCTACGAGCAGTACTTC
>NA|TRBJ2-1|NA|TRBV20-1
CSASSDSYNEQFF
TGCAGTGCGTCTAGCGACTCCTACAATGAGCAGTTCTTC
>NA|TRBJ2-3|NA|TRBV5-1
CASSSWGVSADTQYF
TGCGCCAGCAGCTCCTGGGGGGTGTCGGCAGATACGCAGTATTTT
>TRBD2|TRBJ2-3|NA|TRBV27
CASSLSGGYTDTQYF
TGTGCCAGCAGCTTGAGCGGGGGATACACAGATACGCAGTATTTT
>NA|TRBJ2-3|once|TRBV23-1
CASSQSANGCRTARTTDTQYF
TGCGCCAGCAGTCAATCCGCAAACGGGTGTCGCACAGCTCGCACAACAGATACGCAGTATTTT
>NA|TRBJ1-3|NA|TRBV2
CASSKSGLNSGNTIYF
TGTGCCAGCAGTAAATCCGGCCTCAACTCTGGAAACACCATATATTTT
>TRBD1|TRBJ2-2|NA|TRBV5-1
CASTGTGTTGELFF
TGCGCCAGCACCGGGACAGGGACCACCGGGGAGCTGTTTTTT
>TRBD2|TRBJ2-7|NA|TRBV7-9
CASSLASGSSYEQYF
TGTGCCAGCAGCTTAGCTAGCGGGAGCTCCTACGAGCAGTACTTC
>NA|TRBJ1-2|NA|TRBV12-3/TRBV12-4
CASSFDRNYGYTF
TGTGCCAGCAGTTTCGACAGGAACTATGGCTACACCTTC
>NA|TRBJ2-2|NA|TRBV9
CASSGGDRWAGELFF
TGTGCCAGCAGCGGGGGGGACCGTTGGGCAGGGGAGCTGTTTTTT
>NA|TRBJ1-1|NA|TRBV7-3
CASSLTPGGGTEAFF
TGTGCCAGCAGCTTAACCCCGGGGGGCGGAACTGAAGCTTTCTTT
>NA|TRBJ2-4|NA|TRBV28
CASSPQRTKNIQYF
TGTGCCAGCAGCCCCCAGAGGACCAAAAACATTCAGTACTTC
>NA|TRBJ2-5|NA|TRBV6-6
CASRAHQETQYF
TGTGCCAGCCGGGCACACCAAGAGACCCAGTACTTC
>NA|TRBJ1-1|NA|TRBV20-1
CSASFSGPTTEAFF
TGCAGTGCTAGTTTTTCCGGGCCGACCACTGAAGCTTTCTTT
>NA|TRBJ1-2|few|TRBV6-6
CASSSGSYGYTF
TGTGCCAGCAGTTCGGGGAGCTATGGCTACACCTTC
>NA|TRBJ2-5|NA|TRBV5-6
CASSSRHLVETQYF
TGTGCCAGCAGCTCTAGGCACCTGGTGGAGACCCAGTACTTC